A single T cell receptor (beta chain) is shown here with its context. The antigen is undetermined. Sequenced by immunoSEQ multiplex PCR; TCRdb stores in-frame clones only, minus some. The data contain some 50,000 clones, less than 90% of them singletons. Blood sampling took place at baseline, cycle 4 day 1, and cycle 7 day 1. This specimen belongs to a study of OX40 agonist ivuxolimab in advanced cancers. The overall study: Every 2 weeks, patients received ivuxolimab intravenously, dosed at 0.01 to 10 mg/kg. The study, taken as a whole, reports: Still undetermined is the antigen specificity of the expanded peripheral T cells.

With V trimmed by 2 bases and J by 0 bases, 6 bases remained unmatched. This CDR3 region has 17 residues. Per germline, CDR1 KGHSH and CDR2 LQKENI. The source was CD4+ or CD8+ T cells sorted from blood, collected in a trial of the OX40 agonist ivuxolimab. The chain joins TRBV18 to TRBJ1-1; TRBD1 matches 10 bases. This TCR was sampled from an adult with an advanced solid tumor such as melanoma, head and neck, liver or kidney cancer. This chain's CDR3 is CASSPRDRGGMNTEAFF. The CDR3 DNA reads as TGTGCCAGCTCACCAAGGGACAGGGGAGGCATGAACACTGAAGCTTTCTTT.